This T cell receptor (beta chain) was obtained from a study of blood T cells in healthy people across ages. This clonotype was observed many times. A second PCR of roughly 7 to 11 cycles used a sample-barcoded 5' primer and a J-beta primer mix. TCRdb reprocessed the 5' RACE reads with MiXCR, giving one entry per CDR3 protein. Found here are 600,000 or so distinct CDR3 sequences, about 30% of them singletons; the top ten hold about a sixth. The CDR3 sequence is 15 residues long. J lost 1 base, V lost 4 bases, and 3 bases had no gene match. Germline V gene lookup returns CDR1 DFQATT and CDR2 SNEGSKA (reference sequence). PBMCs, at least 6.5 million per sample, were isolated.

The chain couples TRBV20-1 to TRBJ1-6, with TRBD1 identical over 8 bases. The sample comprised blood. The clonotype originates from an elderly woman in good health. The CDR3 loop reads CSAMQGASYNSPLHF. The CDR3 DNA reads TGCAGTGCTATGCAGGGGGCTTCCTATAATTCACCCCTCCACTTT.